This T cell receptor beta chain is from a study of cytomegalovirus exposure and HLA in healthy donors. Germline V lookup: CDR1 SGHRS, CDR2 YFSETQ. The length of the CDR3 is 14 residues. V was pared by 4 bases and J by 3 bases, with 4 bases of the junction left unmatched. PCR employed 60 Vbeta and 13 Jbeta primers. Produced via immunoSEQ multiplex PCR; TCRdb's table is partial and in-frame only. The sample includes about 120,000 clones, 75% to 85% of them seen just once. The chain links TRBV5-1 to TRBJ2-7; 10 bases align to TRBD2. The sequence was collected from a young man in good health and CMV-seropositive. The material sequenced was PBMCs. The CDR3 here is CASSPLAGFYEQYF. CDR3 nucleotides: TGCGCCAGCAGCCCACTAGCGGGGTTCTACGAGCAGTACTTC.